The 23 T cell receptor beta chains below all came from one sample that was sequenced in a study of T cells in tumors after PD-1 blockade. TCRdb's copy holds only in-frame clones and misses some; the assay was immunoSEQ multiplex PCR. Among roughly 3,500 clones listed, over 60% were seen once. The specimen was tumor tissue, collected before anti-PD-1 treatment. The receptors were sampled from a human donor with basal cell carcinoma.

The rearrangement links TRBV7-9 to TRBJ2-4; no definite D call. This CDR3 contains 13 residues. Germline CDR1 and CDR2: SEHNR and FQNEAQ (reference sequence). V was clipped by 5 bases and J by 2 bases, with 7 bases between them. DNA for the CDR3: TGTGCCAGCAGCCCTTGGTCCAAAAACATTCAGTACTTC. This encodes CASSPWSKNIQYF.

The chain employs TRBV6-5 and TRBJ2-7; the D gene is possibly TRBD1 (6 bases). V was pared by 9 bases and J by 3 bases, with 18 bases between. This CDR3 comprises 14 residues. Looked up from germline, CDR1 is MNHEY and CDR2 is SVGAGI. The CDR3 is CASKLGGDSYEQYF. The CDR3 DNA reads TGTGCCAGTAAGTTAGGGGGAGACAGCTACGAGCAGTACTTC.

The chain links TRBV10-2 to TRBJ1-5, with a tentative D call TRBD1 (5 bases). Trimming pared 0 bases from V and 0 bases from J, leaving 9 bases between. CDR3 length: 16 residues. CDR1 and CDR2 from the germline V gene are WSHSY and SAAADI. CDR3: CASSESPGNSNQPQHF. CDR3 coding DNA: TGCGCCAGCAGTGAGTCGCCAGGGAATAGCAATCAGCCCCAGCATTTT.

The J gene is TRBJ2-7, the V gene TRBV5-4; D unresolved. V shed 2 bases and J shed 0 bases, with 12 bases lying between them. The CDR3 runs 15 residues. Germline V gives CDR1 SGHNT, CDR2 YYREEE (reference sequence). The CDR3 spells CASSFGPSGSYEQYF. The CDR3, as DNA: TGTGCCAGCAGCTTTGGGCCCAGTGGCTCCTACGAGCAGTACTTC.

This clone was detected a few times. CDR3 sequence (DNA): TGTGCCAGCAGTTACGCCCCTTCGTTTGTCGCCGGGGAGCTGTTTTTT. Amino acids: CASSYAPSFVAGELFF. The gene calls are TRBV6-2 or TRBV6-3 and TRBJ2-2; D is uncertain. Germline V gene data show CDR1 as MNHEY and CDR2 as SVGEGT. This CDR3 has 16 residues. Between the trimmed V and J ends, which lost 2 bases and 6 bases, there was a span of 16 bases.

This sequence joins TRBV5-6 and TRBJ1-6; no clear D. Germline V gives CDR1 SGHDT, CDR2 YYEEEE. The CDR3 totals 15 residues. V lost 4 bases, J lost 5 bases, and 13 bases lay in between. CDR3 amino acids: CASSRLGGNNSPLHF. CDR3 DNA sequence: TGTGCCAGCAGCCGCCTGGGCGGAAATAATTCACCCCTCCACTTT.

J is TRBJ1-5 and V is TRBV27; 8 bases fit TRBD1. In germline, CDR1 is MNHEY, CDR2 SMNVEV (reference sequence). The CDR3 length is 16 residues. V shed 1 base, J shed 3 bases, and the junction held 5 bases outside the gene matches. In DNA, the CDR3 is TGTGCCAGCAGTTTATTATCAGGGGGCCTCAATCAGCCCCAGCATTTT. Protein product: CASSLLSGGLNQPQHF.

The V gene is TRBV4-2, the J gene TRBJ2-7; D gene ambiguous. The germline V gene has CDR1 LGHNA and CDR2 YNFKEQ. The CDR3 totals 13 residues. Trimming took 1 base from V and 0 from J, leaving 4 bases between them. This chain's CDR3 is CASSQGHSYEQYF. The DNA for the CDR3 is TGTGCCAGCAGCCAAGGACACTCCTACGAGCAGTACTTC.

This clone was recorded once. This chain uses TRBV30 with TRBJ2-1, with D unclear. Deletions cut 4 bases from V and 0 bases from J, with 16 bases between. Germline V gene sequence: CDR1 GTSNPN, CDR2 SVGIG (reference sequence). CDR3 size: 16 residues. The CDR3 is CAWTGGWASSYNEQFF. In DNA form, the CDR3 reads TGTGCCTGGACCGGCGGCTGGGCTAGCTCCTACAATGAGCAGTTCTTC. The full variable domain, with the rest looked up from reference TRBV30 and TRBJ2-1, is SQTIHQWPATLVQPVGSPLSLECTVEGTSNPNLYWYRQAAGRGLQLLFYSVGIGQISSEVPQNLSASRPQDRQFILSSKKLLLSDSGFYLCAWTGGWASSYNEQFFGPGTRLTVL.

This chain joins TRBV5-4 and TRBJ2-3, with no clear D. With 3 bases removed from V and 1 base from J, the gap between germline ends came to 18 bases. CDR1 SGHNT and CDR2 YYREEE come from the germline V gene (reference sequence). The CDR3 length is 17 residues. CDR3 region: CASSSDSGVPGTDTQYF. CDR3 nucleotides: TGTGCCAGCAGCTCCGACTCGGGTGTTCCCGGCACAGATACGCAGTATTTT.

This chain uses TRBV7-2 with TRBJ1-2; 7 bases agree with TRBD1. The V and J ends lost 5 bases and 8 bases, in that order; junction bases with no gene match: 11. This CDR3 has 14 amino acids. The V gene's germline CDR1 is SGHTA and CDR2 FQGNSA. The CDR3 coding sequence is TGTGCCAGCAGCACATACTCGACAGGGTCGGGCTACACCTTC. Its protein product is CASSTYSTGSGYTF.

The chain combines TRBV7-9 with TRBJ1-1, with 7 bases identical to TRBD1. The CDR3 consists of 15 residues. V lost 1 base to trimming and J lost 4 bases; unmatched junction nucleotides: 6. Germline-derived CDR1 and CDR2 are SEHNR and FQNEAQ (reference sequence). In DNA form, the CDR3 reads TGTGCCAGCAGCTTAGGGGCAGGGGGTGGCACTGAAGCTTTCTTT. Its translation: CASSLGAGGGTEAFF.

This clone was detected once. The genes are TRBV15 and TRBJ2-1; the D is unclear. The germline gives CDR1 LNHNV, CDR2 YYDKDF (reference sequence). The ends were cut back, 6 bases at V and 2 bases at J, with 11 bases in the middle. The CDR3 spans 14 residues. The DNA of the CDR3 is TGTGCCACCAGTCTACCTACCCCCTACAATGAGCAGTTCTTC. Its translation: CATSLPTPYNEQFF.

The chain links TRBV6-5 to TRBJ1-5; D gene ambiguous. CDR1 and CDR2 (germline): MNHEY, SVGAGI. Trimming took off 0 bases at V and 3 bases at J, with 9 bases between the two ends. This CDR3 has 15 amino acids. CDR3 residues: CASSYSRKLNQPQHF. CDR3 DNA sequence: TGTGCCAGCAGTTACTCTAGGAAACTCAATCAGCCCCAGCATTTT.

The rearrangement links TRBV5-1 to TRBJ2-7, with 8 bases that match TRBD1. Looked up from germline, CDR1 is SGHRS and CDR2 is YFSETQ. V was pared by 4 bases and J by 4 bases, with 7 bases of the junction left unmatched. There are 14 residues in the CDR3. As DNA, the CDR3 is TGCGCCAGCAGCCCCGGACAGGGAGCATACGAGCAGTACTTC. Encoded protein: CASSPGQGAYEQYF. The entire variable domain, with the rest obtained from reference TRBV5-1 and TRBJ2-7, is as follows: KAGVTQTPRYLIKTRGQQVTLSCSPISGHRSVSWYQQTPGQGLQFLFEYFSETQRNKGNFPGRFSGRQFSNSRSEMNVSTLELGDSALYLCASSPGQGAYEQYFGPGTRLTVT.

In its sample, this clone is large. V is TRBV7-9 and J is TRBJ2-3, with 8 bases that match TRBD2. CDR1 is SEHNR and CDR2 is FQNEAQ in the germline V gene (reference sequence). This CDR3 has 16 residues. V shed 5 bases, J shed 2 bases, and the junction held 9 bases outside the gene matches. In nucleotides, the CDR3 is TGTGCCAGCAGCCCGACGGGGGGGGCGAACACAGATACGCAGTATTTT. Translated, it gives CASSPTGGANTDTQYF.

V and J are TRBV18 and TRBJ2-1; TRBD1 might be the D (8 bases). CDR1 KGHSH and CDR2 LQKENI come from the germline V gene. The V and J ends lost 4 bases and 9 bases respectively, with 16 bases between them. This CDR3 comprises 14 residues. The CDR3 DNA is TGTGCCAGCTCACTCGAGACAGGGGAGGGTGAGCAGTTCTTC. Its protein product is CASSLETGEGEQFF. The whole variable domain, remainder taken from reference TRBV18 and TRBJ2-1, is NAGVMQNPRHLVRRRGQEARLRCSPMKGHSHVYWYRQLPEEGLKFMVYLQKENIIDESGMPKERFSAEFPKEGPSILRIQQVVRGDSAAYFCASSLETGEGEQFFGPGTRLTVL.

This clone has a handful of counts. In nucleotides, the CDR3 is TGTGCCAGCAGCGTACAGGGGGTCAACTATGGCTACACCTTC. Protein sequence: CASSVQGVNYGYTF. The chain is built from TRBV5-6 and TRBJ1-2; TRBD1 agrees at 8 bases. CDR3 length equals 14 residues. Germline loops: CDR1 SGHDT, CDR2 YYEEEE. V shed 4 bases, J shed 2 bases, and the junction held 4 bases outside the gene matches.

J is TRBJ2-3 and V is TRBV9; perhaps D is TRBD1 or TRBD2 (6 bases each). Germline loops: CDR1 SGDLS, CDR2 YYNGEE. The V gene lost 4 bases and the J gene lost 4 bases, with 16 bases spanning the gap. This CDR3 has 15 amino acids. The CDR3 here is CASSWRGARADTQYF. In DNA, the CDR3 is TGTGCCAGCAGCTGGAGGGGGGCTAGGGCAGATACGCAGTATTTT.

CDR3 DNA: TGCGCCAGCGGGGAGGGAGGACTAGCCAAAAACATTCAGTACTTC. Amino acid sequence: CASGEGGLAKNIQYF. This chain uses TRBV5-1 with TRBJ2-4; TRBD2 agrees at 7 bases. Germline CDR1 reads SGHRS; CDR2 reads YFSETQ. V was pared by 7 bases and J by 0 bases, with 7 bases of the junction left unmatched. This CDR3 has 15 amino acids.

This sequence joins TRBV18 and TRBJ1-1; the D gene is possibly TRBD1 (5 bases). The CDR3 is made up of 14 amino acids. The ends were cut back, 3 bases at V and 1 base at J, with 9 bases in the middle. Germline CDR1 and CDR2: KGHSH and LQKENI. DNA for the CDR3: TGTGCCAGCTCACCGAAGGGACCGAACACTGAAGCTTTCTTT. Protein: CASSPKGPNTEAFF.

This clone was observed a few times. At one end the junction does not follow the germline gene, possibly because of a read error. V gene TRBV28 combines with J gene TRBJ1-5, with unresolved D. This CDR3 has 13 amino acids. Germline V gene lookup returns CDR1 MDHEN and CDR2 SYDVKM. The CDR3, as DNA: TGTGCCAGCAGTTTAGGCGGCAAGCAGCCCCAGCATTTT. The encoded protein is CASSLGGKQPQHF.

The rearrangement links TRBV6-5 to TRBJ1-2; no definite D call. Germline V gene lookup returns CDR1 MNHEY and CDR2 SVGAGI. CDR3 size: 12 residues. Trimming shortened V by 6 bases and J by 2 bases, and 7 bases separated the two germline ends. CDR3 amino acids: CASSRVNYGYTF. In DNA form, the CDR3 reads TGTGCCAGCAGCCGGGTGAACTATGGCTACACCTTC.